The T cell receptor beta chain under discussion was sequenced for a study of shared clonotypes between healthy human individuals (dated by TCRdb to 2018 to 2021). The study in broad terms: The cohort included three men and a couple of women between 18 and 49 years of age. Per donor, three plates each were used for CD4 naive and CD4 memory, two for CD8 naive, and one for CD8 memory. To estimate repertoire size and how much clonotypes are shared between individuals, the study performed deep sequencing of blood TCR repertoires from five healthy adults. Libraries were prepared and TCR repertoires were sequenced by different laboratories using diverse techniques, in order to increase sequencing depth and limit assay-specific biases. Per donor, leukapheresis produced somewhere between about 0.85 and 10 billion PBMCs. Summary of the overall study and its limitations: Across four donors, approximately 4.9% of naive CD4, roughly 3.8% of naive CD8, 2.3% of memory CD4, and 0.4% of memory CD8 clonotypes were shared. Compared with non-shared clonotypes, clonotypes shared by all four sorted-subset donors had higher generation probabilities. Naive subsets generally had larger estimated clonotype richness than memory subsets. Sampling was restricted to blood, and TCR repertoires in tissues likely differ from the TCR repertoires found in blood. Pairwise subsampling led to the expectation that sequencing depth would affect the degree of clonotype sharing among donors. Even with the large sequencing depth, rarefaction of the sorted-subset datasets indicated that sequencing was incomplete. Because the study included only a small number of donors, the genetic and exposure-history diversity represented was limited.

TCR CDR3 regions were amplified from genomic DNA by multiplex PCR using the deep immunoSEQ assay. Genomic DNA extracted from each cell subset was distributed evenly over all wells of several immunoSEQ 96-well plates, and each plate served as one replicate. For sorted subsets, about 210 ng of genomic DNA, equivalent to 25,000 to 30,000 T cell genomes, went into each replicate PCR. The purified libraries were quantified using a Qubit 3.0 fluorometer, sized with a Bioanalyzer 2100, and then quantified again using the KAPA Library Quantification kit. Every immunoSEQ 96-well plate was sequenced on a dedicated single-read 150-cycle Illumina NextSeq 550 flow cell. As for the original processing: Because the immunoSEQ output included only junctional sequences and no quality scores, the filtering could not be the same as the filtering used for full-length reads. To assign V/J genes and CDR3, sequences were annotated using PyIR, a Python wrapper for IgBLAST v1.9, with IMGT germline references. Reads were filtered out if the reads had weak V/J assignments (E-value above 1e-6), no CDR3, stop codons, out-of-frame junctions, or ambiguous translated residues. V3J clonotypes were defined by identical inferred V gene, J gene, and CDR3 amino acid sequence. The percentage overlap between two repertoires was calculated by dividing the number of shared unique clonotypes by the size of the smaller repertoire. Repertoire richness was assessed with RTK rarefaction, the Chao1 estimator, and Recon v2.1 estimates of unobserved clonotypes. For all TCRbeta clonotypes obtained by the gDNA method from four donors, generation probabilities were computed with OLGA. TCRdb mirrors the immuneACCESS table, restricted to in-frame sequences. Some clones are absent from its copies; in checked studies, under half trace to an unresolved V gene, and the reason for the others is unknown. The V and J calls and clone size were taken over from that table, and D and trimming were inferred from the DNA. The sample table lists under 2,500,000 clones, roughly 95% of them with a count of one. Roughly 0.13% of the sample rests with the top ten.

On this clone itself: This receptor's antigen is unknown. Base quality data are lacking; no much larger clone is found one base away.

Donors were healthy HIV-negative adults with no recently reported acute infections or vaccinations. Every donor was a Caucasian adult living in Nashville, Tennessee, USA. Magnetic negative selection was used to enrich CD4+ T cells, after which naive cells were positively selected on CD45RA and the negative fraction became the memory subset. After blood collection by leukapheresis, PBMCs were isolated using Ficoll-Histopaque density gradient centrifugation and then cryopreserved in the vapor phase of liquid nitrogen. Analytical flow cytometry was used to check the purity and quantity of every magnetically sorted T cell population. Genomic DNA was isolated from each sorted fraction and quantified by UV absorbance on a Nanodrop 2000c. The germline V gene (reference sequence) sets CDR1 to LNHNV and CDR2 to YYDKDF. V is cut by 5 bases and J by 0 bases, and the space between the germline ends is 11 bases. Reading from cysteine to phenylalanine, the CDR3 counts 14 amino acids. CDR3 DNA only is kept here, 42 bases in frame from base 1.

This sequence was found in a man between 18 and 29 years old in good health. The chain was built from TRBV15 and TRBJ2-7; TRBD1 could be the D gene, as 6 bases match. The sample consisted of naive CD4+ T cells sorted from blood. The cell subset or site label corresponds to: CD45RA+ positively selected. CDR3 loop: CATSFGTTSYEQYF. The DNA sequence follows: TGTGCCACCAGCTTCGGGACAACCTCCTACGAGCAGTACTTC. With the rest looked up from the reference TRBV15 and TRBJ2-7 genes rather than sequenced, the full variable domain is DAMVIQNPRYQVTQFGKPVTLSCSQTLNHNVMYWYQQKSSQAPKLLFHYYDKDFNNEADTPDNFQSRRPNTSFCFLDIRSPGLGDTAMYLCATSFGTTSYEQYFGPGTRLTVT.